This T cell receptor beta chain originates from a study of preoperative IRX-2 immunotherapy in early breast cancer. Sequencing used immunoSEQ multiplex PCR; TCRdb keeps in-frame clones, though not all of them. Here the sample spans 35,000 to 40,000 clones, roughly 80% being singletons. Specified treatment: preoperative locoregional IRX-2 cytokine immunotherapy. Patients received preoperative, locoregional IRX-2 cytokine immunotherapy in a phase Ib study. CDR1 is MNHGY and CDR2 is SAAAGT in the germline V gene. The V segment lost 6 bases and the J segment 4 bases; nucleotides outside the gene matches: 9. The CDR3 is 15 amino acids.

The TCR originated in a human donor with breast cancer. This chain uses TRBV6-8 with TRBJ1-2, with TRBD1 matching 9 bases. The material sequenced was lymph node tissue, taken after IRX-2 immunotherapy. CDR3 nucleotides: TGTGCCAGCAGCCCTGGGGACAGGGATTTCTATGGCTACACCTTC. This translates into CASSPGDRDFYGYTF.